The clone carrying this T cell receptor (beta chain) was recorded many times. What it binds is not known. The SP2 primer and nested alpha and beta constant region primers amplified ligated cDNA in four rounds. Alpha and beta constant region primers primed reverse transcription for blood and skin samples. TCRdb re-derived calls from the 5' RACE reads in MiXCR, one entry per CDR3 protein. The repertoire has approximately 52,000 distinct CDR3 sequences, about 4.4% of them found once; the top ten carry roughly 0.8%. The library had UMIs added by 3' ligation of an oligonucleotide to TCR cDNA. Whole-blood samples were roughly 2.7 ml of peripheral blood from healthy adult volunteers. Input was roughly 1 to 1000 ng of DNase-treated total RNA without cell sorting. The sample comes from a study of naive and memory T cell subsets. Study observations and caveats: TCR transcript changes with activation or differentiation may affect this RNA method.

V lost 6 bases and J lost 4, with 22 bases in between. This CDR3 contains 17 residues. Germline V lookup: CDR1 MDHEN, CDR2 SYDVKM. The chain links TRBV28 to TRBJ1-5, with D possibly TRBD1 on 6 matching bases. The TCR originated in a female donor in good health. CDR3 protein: CASRNYQGPSLNQPQHF. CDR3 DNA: TGTGCCAGCAGAAATTACCAGGGGCCTAGCCTTAATCAGCCCCAGCATTTT.